This T cell receptor beta chain was sequenced during a study of blood T cell repertoires in COVID-19. Across the whole study: Collection of acute and convalescent COVID-19 samples took place in the United States, Italy and Spain.

Profiled with immunoSEQ multiplex PCR; TCRdb holds only in-frame clones, not every one. In the table there are about 250,000 clones, 85% of which are singletons. The V gene lost 2 bases and the J gene lost 5 bases, with 13 bases spanning the gap. The CDR3 spans 14 residues. CDR1 and CDR2 (germline): SGHAT, FQNNGV. Sample: peripheral blood. The chain couples TRBV11-2 to TRBJ2-7; D might be TRBD2 (6 bases). This sequence originates from a man aged 45 to 65 with active or convalescent COVID-19. CDR3 region: CASSLNGRPHEQYF. The CDR3 DNA is TGTGCCAGCAGCTTAAACGGGAGACCCCACGAGCAGTACTTC.